This T cell receptor beta chain was sequenced in a study of regulatory T cells in long-lasting Graves disease. As concerns this clonotype: Antigen: not known. Sequence at one end of the junction differs from germline and may be a read error.

The germline V gene has CDR1 MNHEY and CDR2 SVGEGT. CDR3 size: 13 residues. Study conclusions and caveats: With some 2,500 shared public clonotypes, persistent patients exceeded new patients, who shared around 970.

The time point is: newly diagnosed GD, antithyroid drugs for less than 3 months. The TCR library used RNA extracted from PBMCs. American Thyroid Association guidelines defined Graves' disease diagnosis. Building the TCR beta libraries relied on iRepertoire HTBI primers, and CDR3 regions underwent Arm-PCR. How the authors handled the data: Identification across samples found 62 TRBV and around 15 TRBJ segments. One entry per CDR3 protein, called by TCRdb with MiXCR from the multiplex PCR reads. In this record, the V and J calls reflect TCRdb's handling and not the investigators' own analysis. The sample holds about 240,000 distinct CDR3 sequences; roughly a fifth are singletons and the top ten take roughly 14%.

The chain links TRBV6-2 or TRBV6-3 to TRBJ2-5, with 7 bases that match TRBD1. The sample here was peripheral blood mononuclear cells (PBMCs), taken at new diagnosis, from a patient treated with antithyroid drugs. The sequence derives from a female donor with Graves disease. CDR3 in amino acids: CATGQAGSSLGVF. In nucleotides, the CDR3 is TGTGCCACCGGACAGGCAGGATCGAGTTTAGGGGTCTTC.